This is a list of T cell receptor beta chains from one sample in a study of identical twins. Each CDR3 protein is one row after TCRdb ran MiXCR on the 5' RACE reads. The repertoire consists of 1.5 million or so distinct CDR3 sequences, with about 32% occurring once and the leading ten covering approximately 0.29%. The sequencing input was cord blood. The source of these receptors is a newborn girl in good health. The CDR3 runs from the conserved cysteine through the conserved F or W. Each record gives: D gene, J gene, V gene, clone size, CDR3 DNA, CDR3 protein. The D gene is left open where the match is weak. Not all rows give a size; the values are once, few, many and, for expanded clones, a class.

D: -; J: TRBJ2-7; V: TRBV2; size: -; DNA: TGTGCCAGTGGCCGGGACTTTCAACAGGGTCGATACGAGCAGTACTTC; CDR3: CASGRDFQQGRYEQYF
D: -; J: TRBJ1-2; V: TRBV6-5; size: few; DNA: TGTGCCAGCAGTTACACCCCGGGTGCTGAAGGCTACACCTTC; CDR3: CASSYTPGAEGYTF
D: TRBD2; J: TRBJ2-1; V: TRBV20-1; size: few; DNA: TGCAGTGCTAGAGATCCCAGCGGGAGGGCTCGATACAATGAGCAGTTCTTC; CDR3: CSARDPSGRARYNEQFF
D: -; J: TRBJ2-7; V: TRBV11-2; size: -; DNA: TGTGCCAGCAGCTTGATCCAATACTACGAGCAGTACTTC; CDR3: CASSLIQYYEQYF
D: -; J: TRBJ1-2; V: TRBV7-9; size: -; DNA: TGTGCCAGCAGCCCCCCGGGGTTCTTCGGCTACACCTTC; CDR3: CASSPPGFFGYTF
D: -; J: TRBJ1-4; V: TRBV4-2; size: few; DNA: TGTGCCAGCAGCCAAGATCTCGGGGGAACTAATGAAAAACTGTTTTTT; CDR3: CASSQDLGGTNEKLFF
D: TRBD1; J: TRBJ1-1; V: TRBV6-5; size: -; DNA: TGTGCCAGCTGCAACACAGGGGGCAGGGAAGCTTTCTTT; CDR3: CASCNTGGREAFF
D: -; J: TRBJ2-1; V: TRBV6-5; size: -; DNA: TGTGCCAGCAGTTACTCGTTGATCAACCCCTACAATGAGCAGTTCTTC; CDR3: CASSYSLINPYNEQFF
D: -; J: TRBJ2-7; V: TRBV11-2; size: few; DNA: TGTGCCAGCACCCTTTTTGGAGACGAGCAGTACTTC; CDR3: CASTLFGDEQYF
D: -; J: TRBJ1-1; V: TRBV18; size: few; DNA: TGTGCCAGCTCCCGCCTCGGGCAGGACACTGAAGCTTTCTTT; CDR3: CASSRLGQDTEAFF
D: -; J: TRBJ2-7; V: TRBV28; size: few; DNA: TGTGCCAGCAGCCGGGGGAGGAGGAACTACGAGCAGTACTTC; CDR3: CASSRGRRNYEQYF
D: -; J: TRBJ2-1; V: TRBV29-1; size: many; DNA: TGCAGCGTGGGAGAGTACAATGAGCAGTTCTTC; CDR3: CSVGEYNEQFF
D: TRBD2; J: TRBJ2-1; V: TRBV7-2; size: -; DNA: TGTGCCAGCAGCTTAGGGGGACTAGCGGGGCTTGGGGAGCAGTTCTTC; CDR3: CASSLGGLAGLGEQFF
D: -; J: TRBJ1-2; V: TRBV3-1; size: few; DNA: TGTGCCAGCAGCCAAAAAGGGGCCGCGCTTGGCTACACCTTC; CDR3: CASSQKGAALGYTF
D: TRBD1; J: TRBJ1-5; V: TRBV28; size: -; DNA: TGTGCCAGCAGTTCCGGGACAGGGAACAAGCCCCAGCATTTT; CDR3: CASSSGTGNKPQHF
D: -; J: TRBJ2-1; V: TRBV27; size: -; DNA: TGTGCCAGCAGTTTATCTGGGCCGCGATTCTACGAGCAGTTCTTC; CDR3: CASSLSGPRFYEQFF
D: TRBD1; J: TRBJ2-7; V: TRBV28; size: few; DNA: TGTGCCAGTGGGATGGACAGGGACTACGAGCAGTACTTC; CDR3: CASGMDRDYEQYF
D: TRBD1; J: TRBJ1-1; V: TRBV7-9; size: -; DNA: TGTGCCAGCCCCGGGACAGGGGTGGTGGACACTGAAGCTTTCTTT; CDR3: CASPGTGVVDTEAFF
D: -; J: TRBJ2-7; V: TRBV20-1; size: -; DNA: TGCAGTGCTAGAGATAAAAGAACCTACGAGCAGTACTTC; CDR3: CSARDKRTYEQYF
D: -; J: TRBJ1-2; V: TRBV10-3; size: few; DNA: TGTGCCATCAGTGAGTCTGGGAAAGGCTACACCTTC; CDR3: CAISESGKGYTF
D: -; J: TRBJ2-1; V: TRBV28; size: once; DNA: TGTGCCAGCAGTACCGACTACAGTGAGCAGTTCTTC; CDR3: CASSTDYSEQFF
D: TRBD1; J: TRBJ2-5; V: TRBV29-1; size: few; DNA: TGCAGCGTGCTCCGGACAGGGATCGTCCAAGAGACCCAGTACTTC; CDR3: CSVLRTGIVQETQYF
D: TRBD2; J: TRBJ2-1; V: TRBV10-3; size: -; DNA: TGTGCCATCAGCCGGACTAGCGGGAGCAATGAGCAGTTCTTC; CDR3: CAISRTSGSNEQFF
D: -; J: TRBJ1-2; V: TRBV20-1; size: -; DNA: TGCAGTGCTAGAGCCGGGGTCCGGGCCCTATCTAACTATGGCTACACCTTC; CDR3: CSARAGVRALSNYGYTF